This T cell receptor beta chain appears in the sequencing data of a study of blood T cell repertoires in COVID-19. Clones were read by immunoSEQ multiplex PCR, and TCRdb kept only the in-frame ones, dropping some. The profile shows about 240,000 clones, about four fifths of them singletons. The CDR3 has 15 residues. Looked up from germline, CDR1 is SNHLY and CDR2 is FYNNEI. V gave up 2 bases and J gave up 2 bases; unmatched junction bases: 5. The chain carries TRBV2 and TRBJ1-2, with 7 bases fitting TRBD1. The specimen sequenced was PBMCs or T cells enriched from blood (not recorded which). This TCR was sampled from a woman aged 40 to 49 who had been exposed to COVID-19. The CDR3 region has the DNA TGTGCCAGCAGTGAATTTGCGGGACAGAACTATGGCTACACCTTC. Its protein product is CASSEFAGQNYGYTF.